This is a list of T cell receptor beta chains from one sample in a study of shared clonotypes between healthy human individuals. The method was immunoSEQ multiplex PCR; TCRdb's version includes in-frame clones alone and lacks a portion of them. The table has fewer than 1 million clones, around 96% seen once. Specimen: naive CD8+ T cells sorted from blood. The receptors here all came from a man younger than 40 in good health. The CDR3 runs from the conserved cysteine through the conserved F or W. The D gene is left open where the match is weak. The size field is filled for only some rows; it gives once, few, many or a size class.

v_call: TRBV7-8
d_call: TRBD1
clone_size: -
j_call: TRBJ1-1
cdr3_aa: CASGTGDTEAFF
cdr3_nt: TGTGCTTCCGGGACAGGGGACACTGAAGCTTTCTTT

v_call: TRBV4-3
d_call: -
clone_size: -
j_call: TRBJ2-1
cdr3_aa: CASSLTRGSRWQFF
cdr3_nt: TGCGCCAGCAGCCTCACCCGTGGAAGTCGCTGGCAGTTCTTC

v_call: TRBV7-8
d_call: -
clone_size: -
j_call: TRBJ1-5
cdr3_aa: CASSPWGSLSNQPQHF
cdr3_nt: TGTGCCAGCAGCCCGTGGGGATCGCTTAGCAATCAGCCCCAGCATTTT

v_call: TRBV29-1
d_call: -
clone_size: -
j_call: TRBJ2-3
cdr3_aa: CSVAGFPNTDTQYF
cdr3_nt: TGCAGCGTTGCGGGGTTTCCAAACACAGATACGCAGTATTTT

v_call: TRBV27
d_call: -
clone_size: -
j_call: TRBJ2-7
cdr3_aa: CASSLSRAPDVHYEQYF
cdr3_nt: TGTGCCAGCAGTTTGTCCCGGGCCCCAGATGTCCACTACGAGCAGTACTTC

v_call: TRBV27
d_call: -
clone_size: -
j_call: TRBJ1-2
cdr3_aa: CASSLSRGYGYTF
cdr3_nt: TGTGCCAGCAGTTTAAGTAGGGGATATGGCTACACCTTC

v_call: TRBV7-2
d_call: TRBD2
clone_size: -
j_call: TRBJ2-7
cdr3_aa: CASSLSGRASSYEQYF
cdr3_nt: TGTGCCAGCAGCTTAAGCGGGAGGGCGAGCTCCTACGAGCAGTACTTC

v_call: TRBV29-1
d_call: -
clone_size: -
j_call: TRBJ2-3
cdr3_aa: CSVPGDHRTDTQYF
cdr3_nt: TGCAGCGTACCGGGGGACCACCGCACAGATACGCAGTATTTT

v_call: TRBV27
d_call: -
clone_size: -
j_call: TRBJ1-2
cdr3_aa: CASTNSGGMYGYTF
cdr3_nt: TGTGCCAGCACAAATTCAGGAGGGATGTATGGCTACACCTTC

v_call: TRBV13
d_call: -
clone_size: -
j_call: TRBJ2-5
cdr3_aa: CASSFAQADLRETQYF
cdr3_nt: TGTGCCAGCAGCTTCGCCCAGGCCGACCTCAGGGAGACCCAGTACTTC

v_call: TRBV7-9
d_call: TRBD1
clone_size: -
j_call: TRBJ1-2
cdr3_aa: CASSLGQGLIQLYGYTF
cdr3_nt: TGTGCCAGCAGCTTGGGACAGGGGTTAATCCAGCTCTATGGCTACACCTTC

v_call: TRBV28
d_call: TRBD1
clone_size: -
j_call: TRBJ1-1
cdr3_aa: CASSITTGSRAFF
cdr3_nt: TGTGCCAGCAGTATCACGACAGGGTCTCGGGCTTTCTTT

v_call: TRBV7-9
d_call: TRBD2
clone_size: -
j_call: TRBJ2-4
cdr3_aa: CASSPSPGLTVKNIQYF
cdr3_nt: TGTGCCAGCAGCCCAAGCCCGGGACTAACGGTCAAAAACATTCAGTACTTC

v_call: TRBV10-2
d_call: -
clone_size: once
j_call: TRBJ1-1
cdr3_aa: CASRPDWSEAFF
cdr3_nt: TGCGCCAGCAGACCTGACTGGTCTGAAGCTTTCTTT

v_call: TRBV5-4
d_call: TRBD1
clone_size: -
j_call: TRBJ1-4
cdr3_aa: CASSLEGQGVEKLFF
cdr3_nt: TGTGCCAGCAGCTTGGAAGGACAGGGTGTAGAAAAACTGTTTTTT

v_call: TRBV19
d_call: -
clone_size: -
j_call: TRBJ1-2
cdr3_aa: CASSILEGYGYTF
cdr3_nt: TGTGCCAGTAGTATCCTCGAGGGCTATGGCTACACCTTC

v_call: TRBV5-6
d_call: TRBD1
clone_size: -
j_call: TRBJ2-3
cdr3_aa: CASSFGQGFDTQYF
cdr3_nt: TGTGCCAGCAGCTTCGGACAGGGCTTCGATACGCAGTATTTT

v_call: TRBV2
d_call: -
clone_size: -
j_call: TRBJ2-7
cdr3_aa: CASYRGPADKVYEQYF
cdr3_nt: TGTGCCAGCTACCGGGGGCCAGCAGACAAGGTCTACGAGCAGTACTTC

v_call: TRBV7-2
d_call: -
clone_size: once
j_call: TRBJ2-1
cdr3_aa: CASSLVGLGAGGNEQFF
cdr3_nt: TGTGCCAGCAGCTTAGTTGGCCTTGGAGCCGGAGGGAATGAGCAGTTCTTC

v_call: TRBV5-4
d_call: -
clone_size: -
j_call: TRBJ1-5
cdr3_aa: CASSLGADVSNQPQHF
cdr3_nt: TGTGCCAGCAGCTTGGGGGCAGACGTTAGCAATCAGCCCCAGCATTTT

v_call: TRBV5-1
d_call: TRBD2
clone_size: -
j_call: TRBJ2-5
cdr3_aa: CASSLGGTTSGSRETQYF
cdr3_nt: TGCGCCAGCAGCTTGGGAGGCACAACTAGCGGGAGTAGGGAGACCCAGTACTTC

v_call: TRBV7-6
d_call: -
clone_size: -
j_call: TRBJ1-5
cdr3_aa: CASSLAQGPGLQPQHF
cdr3_nt: TGTGCCAGCAGCTTAGCGCAAGGTCCAGGACTTCAGCCCCAGCATTTT

v_call: TRBV9
d_call: TRBD2
clone_size: once
j_call: TRBJ2-2
cdr3_aa: CASSVEAAGGPVDTGELFF
cdr3_nt: TGTGCCAGCAGCGTAGAAGCAGCGGGAGGGCCCGTGGACACCGGGGAGCTGTTTTTT

v_call: TRBV9
d_call: -
clone_size: -
j_call: TRBJ2-1
cdr3_aa: CASSDSRHSELMRFEQFF
cdr3_nt: TGTGCCAGCAGCGACTCCAGACATAGCGAGCTAATGCGATTTGAGCAGTTCTTC

v_call: TRBV19
d_call: TRBD1
clone_size: -
j_call: TRBJ2-1
cdr3_aa: CASSPWTGHNEQFF
cdr3_nt: TGTGCCAGTAGTCCCTGGACAGGCCACAATGAGCAGTTCTTC

v_call: TRBV9
d_call: -
clone_size: -
j_call: TRBJ2-1
cdr3_aa: CASASRGQSSYNEQFF
cdr3_nt: TGTGCCAGCGCATCGAGAGGACAGAGCTCCTACAATGAGCAGTTCTTC

v_call: TRBV7-9
d_call: -
clone_size: -
j_call: TRBJ1-4
cdr3_aa: CASTRDGAEEEKLFF
cdr3_nt: TGTGCCAGCACAAGGGACGGTGCAGAAGAGGAAAAACTGTTTTTT

v_call: TRBV14
d_call: -
clone_size: -
j_call: TRBJ2-7
cdr3_aa: CASSQRVGFHEQYF
cdr3_nt: TGTGCCAGCAGCCAACGGGTGGGGTTCCACGAGCAGTACTTC

v_call: TRBV29-1
d_call: TRBD1
clone_size: -
j_call: TRBJ1-2
cdr3_aa: CSVEARGPANYGYTF
cdr3_nt: TGCAGCGTTGAAGCCAGGGGGCCTGCTAACTATGGCTACACCTTC

v_call: TRBV5-5
d_call: -
clone_size: once
j_call: TRBJ1-5
cdr3_aa: CASSLDQGINQPQHF
cdr3_nt: TGTGCCAGCAGCTTGGATCAGGGGATCAATCAGCCCCAGCATTTT

v_call: TRBV11-2
d_call: -
clone_size: once
j_call: TRBJ2-7
cdr3_aa: CASSPSEGLVEQYF
cdr3_nt: TGTGCCAGCAGCCCTTCAGAGGGCTTGGTCGAGCAGTACTTC

v_call: TRBV2
d_call: TRBD2
clone_size: -
j_call: TRBJ2-1
cdr3_aa: CASSEDTSGGLLGPGEQFF
cdr3_nt: TGTGCCAGCAGTGAGGATACTAGCGGGGGCCTCCTGGGCCCCGGGGAGCAGTTCTTC

v_call: TRBV6-6
d_call: -
clone_size: -
j_call: TRBJ2-7
cdr3_aa: CASSLGGQGYEQYF
cdr3_nt: TGTGCCAGCAGCCTCGGGGGGCAGGGTTACGAGCAGTACTTC

v_call: TRBV11-2
d_call: -
clone_size: -
j_call: TRBJ2-7
cdr3_aa: CASSPLGGTIHYEQYF
cdr3_nt: TGTGCCAGCAGCCCCCTGGGGGGTACGATCCACTACGAGCAGTACTTC

v_call: TRBV5-1
d_call: -
clone_size: -
j_call: TRBJ1-1
cdr3_aa: CASSLGGATEAFF
cdr3_nt: TGCGCCAGCAGCTTGGGGGGCGCGACTGAAGCTTTCTTT

v_call: TRBV6-6
d_call: -
clone_size: -
j_call: TRBJ1-5
cdr3_aa: CASSLGQHQPQHF
cdr3_nt: TGTGCCAGCAGTTTAGGACAGCATCAGCCCCAGCATTTT

v_call: TRBV7-6
d_call: TRBD2
clone_size: -
j_call: TRBJ2-7
cdr3_aa: CASSLTGTSGYEQYF
cdr3_nt: TGTGCCAGCAGCCTAACCGGGACTAGCGGGTACGAGCAGTACTTC

v_call: TRBV9
d_call: -
clone_size: -
j_call: TRBJ2-7
cdr3_aa: CASSGGVEQMEEQYF
cdr3_nt: TGTGCCAGCAGCGGTGGGGTGGAACAGATGGAAGAGCAGTACTTC

v_call: TRBV29-1
d_call: TRBD2
clone_size: -
j_call: TRBJ2-7
cdr3_aa: CSAELAESYEQYF
cdr3_nt: TGCAGCGCTGAACTAGCGGAGTCCTACGAGCAGTACTTC

v_call: TRBV4-1
d_call: -
clone_size: -
j_call: TRBJ2-7
cdr3_aa: CASSQGPAGNEQYF
cdr3_nt: TGCGCCAGCAGCCAAGGTCCGGCTGGGAATGAGCAGTACTTC

v_call: TRBV15
d_call: TRBD1
clone_size: -
j_call: TRBJ1-5
cdr3_aa: CATSRGGQGHLSNQPQHF
cdr3_nt: TGTGCCACCAGCAGGGGAGGACAGGGGCACCTTAGCAATCAGCCCCAGCATTTT

v_call: TRBV4-1
d_call: TRBD2
clone_size: -
j_call: TRBJ2-7
cdr3_aa: CASSQVELAGSYEQYF
cdr3_nt: TGCGCCAGCAGCCAAGTCGAACTAGCGGGATCCTACGAGCAGTACTTC